One and the same sample provided the 26 T cell receptor beta chains below, sequenced in a study of T cells in Graves' hyperthyroidism and ophthalmopathy. Amplification of TCR beta CDR3 regions used RNA as the template. HTBI primers were employed in a first-round RT-PCR of the TCR CDR3. A single record per CDR3 protein comes from TCRdb applying MiXCR to the multiplex PCR reads. The sample has 500,000 to 650,000 distinct CDR3 sequences; 20% are singletons. Sequencing was done on a sample of blood. The receptors shown here come from a man aged 35 to 55 with Graves' ophthalmopathy.

This clonotype was found many times. This chain links TRBV10-3 with TRBJ2-3, with D perhaps being TRBD1 or TRBD2 (5 bases each). This CDR3 comprises 14 residues. Trimming pared 3 bases from V and 2 bases from J, leaving 9 bases between. CDR1 is ENHRY and CDR2 is SYGVKD in the germline V gene. The CDR3 region has the DNA TGTGCCATCAGTGATGGGGGACCCACAGATACGCAGTATTTT. Translation gives CAISDGGPTDTQYF.

At least ten counts were recorded for this clonotype. The chain recombines TRBV6-5 with TRBJ1-1; TRBD1 is a possible D gene (5 bases). V was cut by 2 bases and J by 10 bases, with 17 bases left in between. From germline, CDR1 is MNHEY and CDR2 SVGAGI. The CDR3 has 14 residues. Here the CDR3 reads CASSYPDWDGGAFF. The CDR3 DNA reads TGTGCCAGCAGTTACCCAGATTGGGACGGGGGAGCTTTCTTT.

This clonotype has ten or more counts. V usage is TRBV20-1 and J usage is TRBJ2-3; D ambiguous. CDR1 and CDR2 from the germline V gene are DFQATT and SNEGSKA (reference sequence). The CDR3 sequence is 15 residues long. Trimming took off 6 bases at V and 0 bases at J, with 16 bases between the two ends. The CDR3 spells CSALRTATSTDTQYF. The CDR3 nucleotides read TGCAGTGCCCTACGGACGGCCACTAGCACAGATACGCAGTATTTT.

The CDR3 protein is CASMPGLGTDTQYF. In DNA, the CDR3 is TGTGCCAGCATGCCGGGACTGGGCACAGATACGCAGTATTTT. This rearrangement joins TRBV28 to TRBJ2-3, with a tentative D call TRBD2 (6 bases). Germline V gives CDR1 MDHEN, CDR2 SYDVKM. Trimming took off 7 bases at V and 1 base at J, with 12 bases between the two ends. The CDR3 extends over 14 amino acids.

This clonotype was seen ten or more times. J is TRBJ2-5 and V is TRBV18; 9 bases are a match to TRBD2. The junction had 9 bases not matched to a gene; V was cut back by 3 bases and J by 4 bases. This CDR3 contains 16 residues. CDR1 and CDR2 (germline): KGHSH, LQKENI. The DNA of the CDR3 is TGTGCCAGCTCACCCATCCTAGCGGGGATAGGAGAGACCCAGTACTTC. Protein: CASSPILAGIGETQYF.

This clonotype was recorded a few times. The chain has TRBV7-9 and TRBJ1-1; D remains ambiguous. Germline values: CDR1 SEHNR, CDR2 FQNEAQ (reference sequence). The CDR3 runs 15 residues. The germline V and J ends were trimmed by 8 bases and 1 base, with 17 bases remaining between them. The CDR3 bases are TGTGCCAGCTCAGGCGGCCTCAAGTCGAACACTGAAGCTTTCTTT. Its translation is CASSGGLKSNTEAFF. The variable domain in full, completed from reference TRBV7-9 and TRBJ1-1, reads DTGVSQNPRHKITKRGQNVTFRCDPISEHNRLYWYRQTLGQGPEFLTYFQNEAQLEKSRLLSDRFSAERPKGSFSTLEIQRTEQGDSAMYLCASSGGLKSNTEAFFGQGTRLTVV.

This clonotype was counted between two and nine times. The CDR3 loop is CASSYFRGQETQYF. DNA for the CDR3: TGTGCCAGCAGTTATTTCAGGGGGCAAGAGACCCAGTACTTC. The rearrangement joins TRBV6-9 to TRBJ2-5, with 7 bases lining up with TRBD1. After removal of 1 base from V and 2 bases from J, the junction contained 1 base not matched to a gene. This CDR3 region has 14 residues. Germline V CDR1 and CDR2: MNHGY, SVAAGI.

J is TRBJ2-7 and V is TRBV4-1, with TRBD1 matching 9 bases. V was clipped by 5 bases and J by 5 bases; unmatched bases: 10. This CDR3 has 15 residues. Per the germline V gene, CDR1 is MGHRA and CDR2 is YSYEKL. CDR3: CASSAYDRGDNEQYF. DNA of the CDR3: TGCGCCAGCAGCGCTTATGACAGGGGGGACAACGAGCAGTACTTC.

V usage is TRBV7-9 and J usage is TRBJ1-5; D call uncertain. Per germline, CDR1 SEHNR and CDR2 FQNEAQ (reference sequence). CDR3 length: 15 residues. V was shortened by 5 bases and J by 0 bases, with 11 bases between the two germline ends. This CDR3 reads CASSIDSHSNQPQHF. DNA of the CDR3: TGTGCCAGCAGCATCGACTCCCATAGCAATCAGCCCCAGCATTTT.

This clonotype occurred many times. The CDR3 protein is CASSFFRGSTHTKNIQYF. The CDR3 bases are TGTGCCAGCAGTTTCTTTCGGGGGAGTACCCATACCAAAAACATTCAGTACTTC. The chain couples TRBV28 to TRBJ2-4, with D possibly matching TRBD2 (6 bases). With 3 bases removed from V and 2 bases from J, the gap between germline ends came to 20 bases. From germline, CDR1 is MDHEN and CDR2 SYDVKM. This CDR3 comprises 18 residues.

J is TRBJ1-2 and V is TRBV9; 11 bases match TRBD1. Germline V gives CDR1 SGDLS, CDR2 YYNGEE. V shed 3 bases and J 7 bases; nucleotides not matched to a gene: 8. This CDR3 contains 15 residues. The CDR3 DNA reads TGTGCCAGCAGCGCTGGGGACAGGGGGTTGGGTGGCTACACCTTC. Translating it yields CASSAGDRGLGGYTF.

This clonotype showed up many times. This chain uses TRBV20-1 with TRBJ2-7; unclear D gene. The CDR3 length is 15 residues. Per germline, CDR1 DFQATT and CDR2 SNEGSKA (reference sequence). V gave up 3 bases and J gave up 0 bases, with 15 bases separating them. The CDR3 bases are TGCAGTGCTAGGGCCCCCGGGCCTCACTCCTACGAGCAGTACTTC. It yields the protein CSARAPGPHSYEQYF.

The sample holds many counts of this clonotype. V gene TRBV12-3 or TRBV12-4 combines with J gene TRBJ2-7; 7 positions match TRBD1. Trimming took 2 bases from V and 1 from J; bases not matched to a gene: 5. The CDR3 contains 15 residues. The CDR3 protein is CASSLRAGGSYEQYF. The CDR3 nucleotides read TGTGCCAGCAGTTTACGGGCAGGGGGATCCTACGAGCAGTACTTC.

This clonotype was observed a handful of times. The chain is built from TRBV10-3 and TRBJ2-7; maybe TRBD1 (6 bases). This CDR3 has 14 residues. Looked up from germline, CDR1 is ENHRY and CDR2 is SYGVKD. Trimming left V 8 bases short and J 6 bases short, with 20 bases between. For the CDR3, the DNA is TGTGCCATCCAACAGGGCCCCCTCGGTCCCGAGCAGTACTTC. It translates to CAIQQGPLGPEQYF.

This clonotype appeared a few times. The V call is TRBV6-5, the J call TRBJ1-2; a weak D match, TRBD1 (5 bases). V gave up 3 bases and J gave up 0 bases, with 14 bases separating them. CDR1 and CDR2 (germline): MNHEY, SVGAGI. This CDR3 contains 16 residues. Here the CDR3 reads CASSYRQGIANYGYTF. The CDR3 nucleotides are TGTGCCAGCAGTTATCGGCAGGGCATAGCTAACTATGGCTACACCTTC.

This clonotype was detected only a few times. V is TRBV10-3 and J is TRBJ1-2; 7 bases agree with TRBD1. Per the germline V gene, CDR1 is ENHRY and CDR2 is SYGVKD. J lost 4 bases, V lost 8 bases, and 10 bases had no gene match. The CDR3 totals 14 residues. CDR3 loop: CAIAGSQGVYGYTF. Here the CDR3 DNA reads TGTGCCATCGCAGGGTCCCAGGGGGTCTATGGCTACACCTTC.

This clonotype was seen a few times. The chain couples TRBV15 to TRBJ2-7, with a tentative D call TRBD2 (6 bases). V lost 1 base and J lost 3, with 10 bases in between. This CDR3 region has 14 residues. CDR1 LNHNV and CDR2 YYDKDF come from the germline V gene (reference sequence). The CDR3 region has the DNA TGTGCCACCAGCAGAGGACGGGGGAACTACGAGCAGTACTTC. It yields the protein CATSRGRGNYEQYF.

CDR3 amino acids: CASRRDSPPYEQYF. CDR3 in DNA: TGTGCCAGCAGGAGGGACAGCCCTCCCTACGAGCAGTACTTC. The chain combines TRBV6-1 with TRBJ2-7, with 7 nucleotides matching TRBD1. The CDR3 spans 14 residues. With 6 bases clipped from V and 2 bases from J, the junction kept 7 bases outside the gene matches. Germline CDR1 reads MNHNS; CDR2 reads SASEGT.

This clonotype was picked up a small number of times. This chain uses TRBV6-2 or TRBV6-3 with TRBJ2-1, with TRBD2 matching over 12 bases. The CDR3 covers 17 residues. Per the germline V gene, CDR1 is MNHEY and CDR2 is SVGEGT. With V trimmed by 5 bases and J by 6 bases, 11 bases remained unmatched. CDR3 region: CASSPIPGLAGSNEQFF. As DNA, the CDR3 is TGTGCCAGCAGTCCCATCCCCGGACTAGCGGGAAGCAATGAGCAGTTCTTC.

The chain is built from TRBV28 and TRBJ1-6, with unresolved D. The CDR3 has 16 residues. V was shortened by 2 bases and J by 7 bases, with 15 bases between the two germline ends. Per germline, CDR1 MDHEN and CDR2 SYDVKM. The CDR3 protein is CASSLSAGAGNSPLHF. CDR3 DNA: TGTGCCAGCAGTTTAAGCGCGGGTGCGGGGAATTCACCCCTCCACTTT.

The gene calls are TRBV10-3 and TRBJ2-2; 10 nucleotides align to TRBD1. Germline CDR1 is ENHRY and CDR2 is SYGVKD. The CDR3 runs to 17 residues. V shed 4 bases and J 4 bases; nucleotides not matched to a gene: 9. The CDR3 reads CAISGRDRGTSTGELFF. The CDR3 region has the DNA TGTGCCATCAGTGGCCGGGACAGGGGAACGAGCACCGGGGAGCTGTTTTTT.

A few counts support this clonotype. The chain joins TRBV28 to TRBJ1-1, with unresolved D. Germline-derived CDR1 and CDR2 are MDHEN and SYDVKM. CDR3 length: 13 amino acids. The germline V and J ends were trimmed by 6 bases and 0 bases, with 8 bases remaining between them. The chain's CDR3 is CASSTTMNTEAFF. CDR3 DNA sequence: TGTGCCAGCAGCACCACCATGAACACTGAAGCTTTCTTT.

The table lists this clonotype with a few counts. The V call is TRBV4-3, the J call TRBJ2-7, with 11 bases matching TRBD2. This CDR3 has 14 amino acids. The V segment lost 2 bases and the J segment 5 bases; nucleotides outside the gene matches: 2. In germline, CDR1 is LGHNA, CDR2 YSLEER. The CDR3 protein is CASSQTSGSHEQYF. The CDR3 nucleotides are TGCGCCAGCAGCCAAACTAGCGGGAGCCACGAGCAGTACTTC.

The V call is TRBV18, the J call TRBJ2-5; D may be TRBD2 (5 bases). The CDR3 length is 13 residues. CDR1 is KGHSH, CDR2 LQKENI, per germline. Between the trimmed V and J ends, which lost 1 base and 4 bases, there was a span of 7 bases. The CDR3 DNA sequence: TGTGCCAGCTCACCACTGAGCGGAGAGACCCAGTACTTC. Protein sequence: CASSPLSGETQYF.

This clonotype was recorded at least ten times. CDR3 loop: CASSKSPGTSSYEQYF. DNA for the CDR3: TGTGCCAGCAGCAAAAGCCCTGGGACTTCCTCCTACGAGCAGTACTTC. The gene calls are TRBV9 and TRBJ2-7; weak D call: TRBD2 (6 bases). The CDR3 sequence is 16 residues long. In germline, CDR1 is SGDLS, CDR2 YYNGEE. The V gene lost 4 bases and the J gene lost 0 bases, with 17 bases spanning the gap.

The chain is built from TRBV9 and TRBJ2-2; 12 bases agree with TRBD2. The germline V gene has CDR1 SGDLS and CDR2 YYNGEE. The CDR3 length is 18 residues. V lost 2 bases and J lost 7; bases outside the gene matches: 12. The CDR3 region is CASSVASGGAFRGGELFF. CDR3 in DNA: TGTGCCAGCAGCGTGGCTAGCGGGGGGGCCTTTCGCGGCGGGGAGCTGTTTTTT.